The 31 T cell receptor beta chains below all came from one sample that was sequenced in a study of monozygotic twins with inflammatory bowel disease. TCRdb re-called the 5' RACE reads and catalogs CDR3 proteins one per entry, DNA excluded. Its table records 200,000 to 250,000 distinct CDR3 sequences. Input material: blood. These receptor sequences come from a human donor with ulcerative colitis or Crohn's disease, or a healthy co-twin of an affected twin (not recorded which).

This rearrangement joins TRBV12-3 or TRBV12-4 to TRBJ1-5; TCRdb designates TRBD1, a call that cannot be tested without DNA. The CDR3 totals 15 residues. CDR3 sequence: CASSRQGDSDQPQHF.

The chain combines TRBV6-1 with TRBJ1-2; with no DNA, the TCRdb D assignment of TRBD1 cannot be verified. CDR1 is MNHNS, CDR2 SASEGT, per germline. This CDR3 has 14 residues. The CDR3 loop reads CASAIGQGLGGYTF.

The rearrangement links TRBV20-1 to TRBJ1-1. CDR3 size: 13 residues. The germline V gene encodes CDR1 DFQATT and CDR2 SNEGSKA (reference sequence). The CDR3: CSARGRLNTEAFF.

The chain has TRBV4-1 and TRBJ1-2; the TCRdb call, TRBD1, lacks DNA for checking. The germline V gene has CDR1 MGHRA and CDR2 YSYEKL. This CDR3 has 15 residues. The CDR3 is CASSQEKGQLYGYTF.

This chain links TRBV7-6 with TRBJ2-1; as DNA is missing, the TRBD1 call by TCRdb cannot be tested. Per germline, CDR1 SGHVS and CDR2 FNYEAQ. CDR3 length: 16 amino acids. The CDR3 reads CASSLIPGQGWNEQFF.

This chain links TRBV7-9 with TRBJ2-1; TCRdb lists TRBD1, though no DNA is available to test this call. CDR3 length: 15 amino acids. Germline V lookup: CDR1 SEHNR, CDR2 FQNEAQ (reference sequence). The CDR3 is CASSLSGGRSNEQFF.

The chain joins TRBV7-9 to TRBJ2-3; TCRdb's assignment of TRBD1 cannot be checked, as there is no DNA. Germline V gene data show CDR1 as SEHNR and CDR2 as FQNEAQ (reference sequence). The CDR3 spans 16 residues. The CDR3 region is CASSGLGAQGGDTQYF.

The chain uses TRBV18 and TRBJ1-2. The CDR3 runs to 15 residues. Germline V gives CDR1 KGHSH, CDR2 LQKENI. Here the CDR3 reads CASSQSAGANYGYTF.

The chain employs TRBV29-1 and TRBJ1-1. The V gene's germline CDR1 is SQVTM and CDR2 ANQGSEA. This CDR3 comprises 13 residues. This CDR3 reads CSATGVMNTEAFF.

J is TRBJ1-1 and V is TRBV10-3; lacking DNA, the TRBD1 call made by TCRdb goes unchecked. The CDR3 loop spans 15 amino acids. CDR1 and CDR2 (germline): ENHRY, SYGVKD. This CDR3 reads CATSRDREATAEAFF.

The V gene is TRBV18, the J gene TRBJ2-5; TCRdb's D gene call, TRBD2, goes unchecked for lack of DNA. Germline CDR1 KGHSH, CDR2 LQKENI. CDR3 length: 15 amino acids. The CDR3 spells CASSPSLAGVETQYF.

The V and J genes are TRBV18 and TRBJ1-5; the TCRdb call, TRBD1, lacks DNA for checking. Germline V gene data show CDR1 as KGHSH and CDR2 as LQKENI. The CDR3 sequence is 20 residues long. The CDR3 region is CASSQSAPTTTLYSNQPQHF.

This chain links TRBV7-6 with TRBJ1-1. Per germline, CDR1 SGHVS and CDR2 FNYEAQ. The CDR3 covers 13 residues. Here the CDR3 reads CASSLAGRTEAFF.

The chain links TRBV6-1 to TRBJ2-5; as DNA is missing, the TRBD1 call by TCRdb cannot be tested. Germline V gene lookup returns CDR1 MNHNS and CDR2 SASEGT. CDR3 size: 13 residues. This CDR3 reads CASRAHAQETQYF.

The chain employs TRBV7-3 and TRBJ2-3. Per germline, CDR1 SGHTA and CDR2 FQGTGA. This CDR3 is built from 16 residues. The CDR3 region is CASSLSSWQSTDTQYF.

This rearrangement joins TRBV9 to TRBJ2-7. Per the germline V gene, CDR1 is SGDLS and CDR2 is YYNGEE. This CDR3 is built from 11 residues. CDR3 loop: CASSGGNEQYF.

The genes are TRBV5-1 and TRBJ2-3; the TCRdb D gene call, TRBD1, has no DNA to confirm it. The CDR3 has 16 residues. Germline V gene sequence: CDR1 SGHRS, CDR2 YFSETQ. CDR3 protein: CASSRGQIPSTDTQYF.

The chain carries TRBV7-9 and TRBJ2-1; the TCRdb call, TRBD2, lacks DNA for checking. Germline V gene lookup returns CDR1 SEHNR and CDR2 FQNEAQ (reference sequence). The CDR3 has 16 residues. CDR3 loop: CASSFLARGGNNEQFF.

The V gene is TRBV12-3 or TRBV12-4, the J gene TRBJ1-2; there is no DNA to check the TCRdb D call of TRBD1. The CDR3 extends over 14 amino acids. The CDR3 loop is CASSLPRGNDGYTF.

The rearrangement joins TRBV5-1 to TRBJ1-2; TCRdb's D call, TRBD1, is unchecked because there is no DNA. In germline, CDR1 is SGHRS, CDR2 YFSETQ. The CDR3 covers 14 residues. CDR3 in amino acids: CASSTGDLDYGYTF.

This chain joins TRBV6-1 and TRBJ2-7; TCRdb's D call of TRBD2 is untestable without DNA. Germline V gene data show CDR1 as MNHNS and CDR2 as SASEGT. The CDR3 has 16 amino acids. CDR3 region: CASSEARAGSSYEQYF.

CDR3 sequence reads: CASSQDRERGGYNEQFF. The chain is built from TRBV4-1 and TRBJ2-1; TCRdb's D call, TRBD2, is unchecked because there is no DNA. The CDR3 runs to 17 residues. CDR1 is MGHRA, CDR2 YSYEKL, per germline.

The rearrangement links TRBV6-1 to TRBJ2-5; TCRdb indicates TRBD1, and absent DNA this call remains unverified. This CDR3 is built from 14 residues. CDR1 is MNHNS and CDR2 is SASEGT in the germline V gene. The CDR3 here is CASSPTGEMQTQYF.

CDR3: CASSYSIGGQAFF. V is TRBV6-5 and J is TRBJ1-1; absent DNA, TCRdb's TRBD1 call cannot be checked. The CDR3 runs 13 residues. The germline gives CDR1 MNHEY, CDR2 SVGAGI.

The chain links TRBV2 to TRBJ1-1; TCRdb gives TRBD1 as the D gene, but with no DNA this cannot be confirmed. This CDR3 is built from 12 residues. Germline V CDR1 and CDR2: SNHLY, FYNNEI. This chain's CDR3 is CASNTPVTEAFF.

The rearrangement uses TRBV6-2 or TRBV6-3 and TRBJ2-1; the D gene TCRdb calls, TRBD2, cannot be checked with no DNA. Germline V gene sequence: CDR1 MNHEY, CDR2 SVGEGT. CDR3 length: 16 amino acids. CDR3 protein: CASRTAGTSANNEQFF.

The chain combines TRBV4-3 with TRBJ2-1; as DNA is missing, the TRBD2 call by TCRdb cannot be tested. Germline V gene sequence: CDR1 LGHNA, CDR2 YSLEER. This CDR3 spans 13 amino acids. CDR3 loop: CASSQGHGNEQFF.

The chain carries TRBV20-1 and TRBJ2-4; TCRdb lists TRBD2, though no DNA is available to test this call. CDR1 and CDR2 from the germline V gene are DFQATT and SNEGSKA (reference sequence). This CDR3 is 13 amino acids long. Here the CDR3 reads CSALAGVENIQYF.

This sequence joins TRBV28 and TRBJ2-7. CDR1 MDHEN and CDR2 SYDVKM come from the germline V gene. The CDR3 runs to 14 residues. CDR3 sequence: CASSLVFDPSEQYF.

CDR3: CASSPTGNTIYF. This chain connects TRBV7-2 to TRBJ1-3. CDR3 length: 12 amino acids. Germline V CDR1 and CDR2: SGHTA, FQGNSA. The whole variable domain, filled in from reference TRBV7-2 and TRBJ1-3, reads GAGVSQSPSNKVTEKGKDVELRCDPISGHTALYWYRQSLGQGLEFLIYFQGNSAPDKSGLPSDRFSAERTGGSVSTLTIQRTQQEDSAVYLCASSPTGNTIYFGEGSWLTVV.

The chain couples TRBV4-2 to TRBJ2-1; TCRdb lists TRBD2, though no DNA is available to test this call. CDR1 is LGHNA, CDR2 YNFKEQ, per germline. The CDR3 has 15 amino acids. The CDR3 protein is CASSQDWGAGALWFF.